This is a list of T cell receptor beta chains from one sample in a study of blood T cell repertoires in COVID-19. Only in-frame clones appear in the TCRdb table, and some are missing; sequencing was by immunoSEQ multiplex PCR. The repertoire consists of 380,000 or so clones, with more than 75% occurring once and the leading ten covering 1.1%. The sample comprised peripheral blood. Receptors originate from a human donor with acute or convalescent COVID-19. The donor label of this sample is uncertain. The conserved cysteine and the conserved F or W are not part of the CDR3 here. The order of the fields is V gene, J gene, CDR3 protein.

V gene: TRBV2
J gene: TRBJ1-2
CDR3 protein: ASTANGGARGYT

V gene: TRBV27
J gene: TRBJ1-2
CDR3 protein: ASSFMGARGYT

V gene: TRBV5-1
J gene: TRBJ2-7
CDR3 protein: ASSLVGVGYEQY

V gene: TRBV7-9
J gene: TRBJ1-2
CDR3 protein: ASSYRQDYGYT

V gene: TRBV19
J gene: TRBJ1-1
CDR3 protein: ASSIGQENTEAF

V gene: TRBV28
J gene: TRBJ1-5
CDR3 protein: ASRWTGGNQPQH

V gene: TRBV18
J gene: TRBJ1-1
CDR3 protein: ASSPRSLTPNTEAF

V gene: TRBV2
J gene: TRBJ1-6
CDR3 protein: ASQGQFNSPLH

V gene: TRBV3-1/TRBV3-2
J gene: TRBJ1-4
CDR3 protein: ASSQSLRLF

V gene: TRBV28
J gene: TRBJ1-2
CDR3 protein: ASSFVAFPGYGYT

V gene: TRBV12-5
J gene: TRBJ1-1
CDR3 protein: ASVGQTNTEAF

V gene: TRBV7-2
J gene: TRBJ2-7
CDR3 protein: ASSFGGRGSYEQY

V gene: TRBV5-1
J gene: TRBJ2-1
CDR3 protein: ASSFRTSGRHSDNEQF

V gene: TRBV24-1
J gene: TRBJ2-7
CDR3 protein: ATSSRGHITSKAYEQY

V gene: TRBV10-2
J gene: TRBJ1-4
CDR3 protein: ASRRSGGGEKLF

V gene: TRBV10-3
J gene: TRBJ2-1
CDR3 protein: AISGGGRALNEQF

V gene: TRBV20-1
J gene: TRBJ1-2
CDR3 protein: SARSDYGYT

V gene: TRBV10-3
J gene: TRBJ1-5
CDR3 protein: ATRGGFQPQH

V gene: TRBV3-1/TRBV3-2
J gene: TRBJ2-7
CDR3 protein: ASSQPGTGWREQY

V gene: TRBV9
J gene: TRBJ2-1
CDR3 protein: ASSVQRGNEQF

V gene: TRBV18
J gene: TRBJ1-1
CDR3 protein: ASSPLNRGTEAF

V gene: TRBV19
J gene: TRBJ1-1
CDR3 protein: ASSKIGAGSEAF

V gene: TRBV19
J gene: TRBJ1-5
CDR3 protein: ASSPQGLSNQPQH

V gene: TRBV18
J gene: TRBJ2-3
CDR3 protein: ASSHRDTGTDTQY

V gene: TRBV5-1
J gene: TRBJ2-1
CDR3 protein: ASRLTSGTRYNEQF

V gene: TRBV6-5
J gene: TRBJ2-1
CDR3 protein: ASRPASGGNEQF

V gene: TRBV29-1
J gene: TRBJ2-7
CDR3 protein: SVLAGVPSYEQY

V gene: TRBV5-8
J gene: TRBJ1-5
CDR3 protein: ASSLDSGGQPQH

V gene: TRBV2
J gene: TRBJ1-5
CDR3 protein: ASSGRLSNQPQH

V gene: TRBV24-1
J gene: TRBJ2-1
CDR3 protein: ATSSRRGNNEQF

V gene: TRBV7-9
J gene: TRBJ1-5
CDR3 protein: ASSTTGTNQPQH

V gene: TRBV18
J gene: TRBJ1-4
CDR3 protein: ASSKTEKLF

V gene: TRBV30
J gene: TRBJ2-2
CDR3 protein: AWSTAGGELF

V gene: TRBV9
J gene: TRBJ2-5
CDR3 protein: ASSADRGRETQY

V gene: TRBV14
J gene: TRBJ2-1
CDR3 protein: ASSQGAGPYGEQF

V gene: TRBV5-6
J gene: TRBJ1-4
CDR3 protein: ASSLVAGRLF

V gene: TRBV3-1/TRBV3-2
J gene: TRBJ1-3
CDR3 protein: ASSQKTGVRNTIY

V gene: TRBV3-1/TRBV3-2
J gene: TRBJ1-4
CDR3 protein: ASSQASNVNEKLF

V gene: TRBV25-1
J gene: TRBJ2-1
CDR3 protein: ASSESGGPVYEQF

V gene: TRBV2
J gene: TRBJ2-3
CDR3 protein: ASSETSLFTDTQY

V gene: TRBV19
J gene: TRBJ2-3
CDR3 protein: ASSIRRRTDTQY

V gene: TRBV10-3
J gene: TRBJ2-7
CDR3 protein: AIRTNYEQY

V gene: TRBV5-1
J gene: TRBJ2-5
CDR3 protein: ASSLGSGGRRETQY

V gene: TRBV3-1/TRBV3-2
J gene: TRBJ2-1
CDR3 protein: ASSPGTIANEQF

V gene: TRBV6-5
J gene: TRBJ2-7
CDR3 protein: ASSRGTGGYEQY

V gene: TRBV4-1
J gene: TRBJ2-2
CDR3 protein: ASSQRQGNTGELF

V gene: TRBV19
J gene: TRBJ1-3
CDR3 protein: ATRRGDTIY

V gene: TRBV19
J gene: TRBJ1-5
CDR3 protein: ASSIARTARDQPQH

V gene: TRBV18
J gene: TRBJ1-5
CDR3 protein: ASQRGTGQPQH

V gene: TRBV3-1/TRBV3-2
J gene: TRBJ2-1
CDR3 protein: ASSQNAGVNEQF

V gene: TRBV30
J gene: TRBJ2-5
CDR3 protein: AWNPGGVWETQY

V gene: TRBV7-2
J gene: TRBJ2-7
CDR3 protein: ASSKRGGGEYEQY

V gene: TRBV2
J gene: TRBJ1-2
CDR3 protein: ASDRGGGYT

V gene: TRBV6-6
J gene: TRBJ1-1
CDR3 protein: ASSYSGVTEAF

V gene: TRBV3-1/TRBV3-2
J gene: TRBJ2-7
CDR3 protein: ASSQLDRGKYEQY